Sequencing of this T cell receptor (beta chain) was carried out in a study of T-cell memory formation after mild COVID-19. Trimming left V 5 bases short and J 6 bases short, with 19 bases between. The CDR3 consists of 15 residues. Amplification by 5'RACE using constant-segment primers produced TCR alpha and TCR beta cDNA libraries that carried sample barcodes and UMIs. TCRdb passed the 5' RACE reads through MiXCR, listing each CDR3 protein once. The sample holds 300,000 to 350,000 distinct CDR3 sequences, approximately 14% seen once. This clonotype was sampled from a man aged 18 to 29 who had mild COVID-19 (a few samples of this study predate the infection). Cell type and time point are not known. Sequencing used PBMCs or a T cell subset sorted from them (not recorded which). The rearrangement links TRBV12-3 or TRBV12-4 to TRBJ2-5; D unclear. In DNA, the CDR3 is TGTGCCAGCAGTGGCCTTGTGGGGATTGTTCAGACCCAGTACTTC. Translated, it gives CASSGLVGIVQTQYF.